Shown below are 16 T cell receptor beta chains from a single sample sequenced in a study of cytomegalovirus exposure and HLA in healthy donors. PCR employed 60 Vbeta and 13 Jbeta primers. Some clones are missing from TCRdb's copy, which holds only in-frame ones; the method was immunoSEQ multiplex PCR. The table records 150,000 to 200,000 clones, approximately 85% of them present only once. Material: PBMCs. Source of these receptors: a girl under 18 in good health and CMV-seropositive.

This rearrangement joins TRBV15 to TRBJ1-1; maybe TRBD1 (5 bases). CDR1 is LNHNV and CDR2 is YYDKDF in the germline V gene (reference sequence). The CDR3 is made up of 15 amino acids. V lost 0 bases and J 4 bases, leaving 12 bases between the germline ends. The CDR3 spells CATSRDPQGSTEAFF. DNA of the CDR3: TGTGCCACCAGCAGAGATCCCCAGGGCAGCACTGAAGCTTTCTTT.

On this clone itself: Sequence at one end of the junction differs from germline and may be a read error. This rearrangement joins TRBV11-3 to TRBJ2-6; 9 bases match TRBD2. In germline, CDR1 is SGHNT, CDR2 YENEEA. The CDR3 consists of 19 residues. CDR3 sequence: CASSFTLTSGYSGANGLTF. In DNA, the CDR3 is TGTGCCAGCAGCTTTACTTTAACTAGCGGGTATTCTGGGGCCAACGGCCTGACTTTC.

The chain carries TRBV7-9 and TRBJ1-6; 9 nucleotides align to TRBD1. The V gene end was trimmed by 1 base and the J gene end by 7 bases; junction bases not matched to a gene: 2. The V gene's germline CDR1 is SEHNR and CDR2 FQNEAQ (reference sequence). There are 15 residues in the CDR3. This CDR3 reads CASSLVGTGNSPLHF. The CDR3 nucleotides are TGTGCCAGCAGCTTAGTCGGGACAGGGAATTCACCCCTCCACTTT. Complete variable domain (other parts from reference TRBV7-9 and TRBJ1-6): DTGVSQNPRHKITKRGQNVTFRCDPISEHNRLYWYRQTLGQGPEFLTYFQNEAQLEKSRLLSDRFSAERPKGSFSTLEIQRTEQGDSAMYLCASSLVGTGNSPLHFGNGTRLTVT.

This clone was recorded once. The V gene is TRBV27, the J gene TRBJ1-1; tentatively, D is TRBD1 (6 bases). Germline CDR1 MNHEY, CDR2 SMNVEV (reference sequence). V lost 6 bases and J lost 3, with 14 bases in between. There are 14 residues in the CDR3. The CDR3 reads CASSHAGADTEAFF. CDR3 DNA sequence: TGTGCCAGCAGCCACGCGGGGGCGGACACTGAAGCTTTCTTT.

The sample holds a few counts of this clone. V is TRBV6-1 and J is TRBJ2-1, with a weak D call TRBD2 (6 bases). This CDR3 contains 15 residues. Germline assignment: CDR1 MNHNS and CDR2 SASEGT. V was clipped by 3 bases and J by 12 bases, with 21 bases between them. The CDR3 DNA reads TGTGCCAGCAGTGACCAGCCAACCAAGCGGGTGGGGCAGTTCTTC. Translated: CASSDQPTKRVGQFF.

CDR3 sequence (DNA): TGTGCCAGCAGCCGAGGGACAGACCTTAAAGCTTTCTTT. Protein sequence: CASSRGTDLKAFF. This sequence joins TRBV7-2 and TRBJ1-1, with TRBD1 matching 7 bases. From germline, CDR1 is SGHTA and CDR2 FQGNSA. Losses at the gene ends were 5 bases for V and 9 bases for J; bases not matched to a gene: 9. There are 13 residues in the CDR3.

V usage is TRBV27 and J usage is TRBJ1-2, with 7 bases fitting TRBD1. The CDR3 is 16 amino acids. The germline CDR1 and CDR2 sequences are MNHEY and SMNVEV (reference sequence). The junction had 8 bases not matched to a gene; V was cut back by 2 bases and J by 2 bases. CDR3 nucleotide sequence: TGTGCCAGCAGTTTAGCGGGGACAGCTCTCAACTATGGCTACACCTTC. This encodes CASSLAGTALNYGYTF.

This chain connects TRBV6-5 to TRBJ2-5; 7 bases agree with TRBD1. After removal of 5 bases from V and 0 bases from J, the junction contained 6 bases not matched to a gene. CDR1 MNHEY and CDR2 SVGAGI come from the germline V gene. CDR3 length: 15 residues. The CDR3 nucleotides read TGTGCCAGCAGTCGGGACAGAGAAAACCAAGAGACCCAGTACTTC. Translating gives CASSRDRENQETQYF.

This chain connects TRBV19 to TRBJ1-5, with a possible D match to TRBD1 (5 bases). V shed 6 bases and J shed 5 bases, with 11 bases lying between them. The CDR3 has 13 amino acids. CDR1 is LNHDA, CDR2 SQIVND, per germline (reference sequence). The CDR3 loop reads CASRSWGDQPQHF. The CDR3 coding sequence is TGTGCCAGTAGGTCCTGGGGGGATCAGCCCCAGCATTTT.

The rearrangement uses TRBV7-9 and TRBJ1-1, with no clear D. The CDR3 is made up of 13 amino acids. In germline, CDR1 is SEHNR, CDR2 FQNEAQ (reference sequence). V was pared by 7 bases and J by 9 bases, with 18 bases between. In nucleotides, the CDR3 is TGTGCCAGCAACCTCGGGATAGGGAACCAAGCTTTCTTT. It is translated as CASNLGIGNQAFF.

This clone is a singleton in its sample. The V gene is TRBV6-6, the J gene TRBJ1-3; D call uncertain. Trimming removed 7 bases from V and 0 bases from J, with 13 bases in between. There are 15 residues in the CDR3. In germline, CDR1 is MNHNY, CDR2 SVGAGI (reference sequence). The DNA for the CDR3 is TGTGCCAGCAATCTACCGTACAGCTCTGGAAACACCATATATTTT. This codes for CASNLPYSSGNTIYF.

The V call is TRBV27, the J call TRBJ2-1, with D perhaps TRBD2 (5 bases). This CDR3 contains 16 residues. Germline CDR1 is MNHEY and CDR2 is SMNVEV (reference sequence). The V and J ends lost 6 bases and 0 bases respectively, with 15 bases between them. CDR3 nucleotide sequence: TGTGCCAGCAGCTCTCTCGTAGCGTACTCCTACAATGAGCAGTTCTTC. Translation gives CASSSLVAYSYNEQFF.

The CDR3 DNA reads TGTGCCATCAGTGAACGACAAAATCAAGAGACCCAGTACTTC. It codes for CAISERQNQETQYF. V usage is TRBV10-3 and J usage is TRBJ2-5; D remains unclear. Germline values: CDR1 ENHRY, CDR2 SYGVKD. Trimming took off 3 bases at V and 2 bases at J, with 10 bases between the two ends. The CDR3 is 14 residues long.

This chain links TRBV19 with TRBJ2-7, with 10 bases fitting TRBD1. J lost 2 bases, V lost 6 bases, and 4 bases had no gene match. CDR1 LNHDA and CDR2 SQIVND come from the germline V gene (reference sequence). This CDR3 is built from 14 residues. In DNA form, the CDR3 reads TGTGCCAGTAGCCTTGGACAGGGGGCCTACGAGCAGTACTTC. Translated, it gives CASSLGQGAYEQYF.

V and J are TRBV4-1 and TRBJ2-5, with D possibly matching TRBD2 (7 bases). The CDR3 runs 14 residues. Trimming took 0 bases from V and 6 from J, leaving 11 bases between them. Germline CDR1 and CDR2: MGHRA and YSYEKL. Here the CDR3 reads CASSQEGGAKTQYF. For the CDR3, the DNA is TGCGCCAGCAGCCAAGAAGGGGGGGCAAAGACCCAGTACTTC.

The J gene is TRBJ1-1, the V gene TRBV6-4, with D perhaps matching TRBD1 (5 bases). The CDR3 consists of 13 residues. Germline CDR1 MRHNA, CDR2 SNTAGT. The ends were cut back, 5 bases at V and 4 bases at J, with 11 bases in the middle. CDR3 coding DNA: TGTGCCAGCAGTTCGACAGAAGTCACTGAAGCTTTCTTT. Translated: CASSSTEVTEAFF.